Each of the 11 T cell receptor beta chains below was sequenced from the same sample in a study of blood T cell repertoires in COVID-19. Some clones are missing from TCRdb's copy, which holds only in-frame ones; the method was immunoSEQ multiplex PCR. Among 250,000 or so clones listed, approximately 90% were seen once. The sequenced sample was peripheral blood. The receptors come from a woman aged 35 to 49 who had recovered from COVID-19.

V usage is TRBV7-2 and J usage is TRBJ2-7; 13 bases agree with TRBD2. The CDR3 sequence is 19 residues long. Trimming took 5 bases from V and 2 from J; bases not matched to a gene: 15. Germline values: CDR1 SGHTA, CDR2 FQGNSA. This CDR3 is CASSPVAPWGLAGTYEQYV. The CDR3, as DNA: TGTGCCAGCAGCCCAGTGGCCCCCTGGGGACTAGCGGGAACCTACGAGCAGTACGTC.

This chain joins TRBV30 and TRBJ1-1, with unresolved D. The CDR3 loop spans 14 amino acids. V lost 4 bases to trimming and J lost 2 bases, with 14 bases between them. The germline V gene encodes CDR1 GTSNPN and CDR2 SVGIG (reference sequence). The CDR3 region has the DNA TGTGCCTGGAACCCCGGACGGACTAACACTGAAGCTTTCTTT. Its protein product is CAWNPGRTNTEAFF.

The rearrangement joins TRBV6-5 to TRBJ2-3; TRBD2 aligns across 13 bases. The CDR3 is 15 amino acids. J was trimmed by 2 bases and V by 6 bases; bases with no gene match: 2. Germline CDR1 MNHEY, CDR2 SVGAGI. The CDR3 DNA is TGTGCCAGCAGGGGACTAGCGGGGAACACAGATACGCAGTATTTT. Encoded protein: CASRGLAGNTDTQYF.

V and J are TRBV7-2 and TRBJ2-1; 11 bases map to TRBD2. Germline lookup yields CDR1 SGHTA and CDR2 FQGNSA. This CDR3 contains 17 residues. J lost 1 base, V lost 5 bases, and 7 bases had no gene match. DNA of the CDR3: TGTGCCAGCAGCACTCCCCTAGCGGGAGGATCCTACAATGAGCAGTTCTTC. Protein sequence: CASSTPLAGGSYNEQFF. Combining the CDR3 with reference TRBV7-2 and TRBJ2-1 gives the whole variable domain GAGVSQSPSNKVTEKGKDVELRCDPISGHTALYWYRQSLGQGLEFLIYFQGNSAPDKSGLPSDRFSAERTGGSVSTLTIQRTQQEDSAVYLCASSTPLAGGSYNEQFFGPGTRLTVL.

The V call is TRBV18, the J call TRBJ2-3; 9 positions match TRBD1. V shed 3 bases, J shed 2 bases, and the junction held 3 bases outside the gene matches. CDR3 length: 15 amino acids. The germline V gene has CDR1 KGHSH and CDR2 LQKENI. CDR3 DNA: TGTGCCAGCTCACCCGGGACAGGGAACACAGATACGCAGTATTTT. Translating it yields CASSPGTGNTDTQYF.

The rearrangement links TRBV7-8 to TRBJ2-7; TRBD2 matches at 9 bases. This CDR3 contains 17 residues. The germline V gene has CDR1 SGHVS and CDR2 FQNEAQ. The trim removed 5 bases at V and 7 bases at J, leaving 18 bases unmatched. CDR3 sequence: CASSPVGGTSPLSEQYF. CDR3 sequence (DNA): TGTGCCAGCAGCCCAGTCGGAGGGACTAGCCCACTGTCTGAGCAGTACTTC.

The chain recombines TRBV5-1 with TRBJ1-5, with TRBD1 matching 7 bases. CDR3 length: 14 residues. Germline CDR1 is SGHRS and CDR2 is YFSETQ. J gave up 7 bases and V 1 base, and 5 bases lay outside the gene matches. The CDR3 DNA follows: TGCGCCAGCAGCTTGAGACAGGGCGGCCAGCCCCAGCATTTT. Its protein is CASSLRQGGQPQHF.

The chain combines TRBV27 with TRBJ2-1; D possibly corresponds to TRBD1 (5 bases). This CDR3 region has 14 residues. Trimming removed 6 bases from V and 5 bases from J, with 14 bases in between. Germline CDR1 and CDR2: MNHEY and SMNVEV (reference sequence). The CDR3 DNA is TGTGCCAGCAGCCCACTGGGGCCCAACAATGAGCAGTTCTTC. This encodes CASSPLGPNNEQFF.

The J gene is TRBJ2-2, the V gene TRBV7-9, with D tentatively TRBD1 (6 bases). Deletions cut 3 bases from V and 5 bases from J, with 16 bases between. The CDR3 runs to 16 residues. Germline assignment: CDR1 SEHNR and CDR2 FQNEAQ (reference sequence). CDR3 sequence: CASSLSGTTVTGELFF. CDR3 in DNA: TGTGCCAGCAGCTTGTCCGGGACAACTGTTACCGGGGAGCTGTTTTTT.

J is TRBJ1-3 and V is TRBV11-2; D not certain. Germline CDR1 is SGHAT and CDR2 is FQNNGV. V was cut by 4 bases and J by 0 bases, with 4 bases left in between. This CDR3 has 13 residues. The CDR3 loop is CASSSGSGNTIYF. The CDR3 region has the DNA TGTGCCAGCAGCTCAGGCTCTGGAAACACCATATATTTT. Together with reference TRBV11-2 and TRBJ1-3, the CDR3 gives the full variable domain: EAGVAQSPRYKIIEKRQSVAFWCNPISGHATLYWYQQILGQGPKLLIQFQNNGVVDDSQLPKDRFSAERLKGVDSTLKIQPAKLEDSAVYLCASSSGSGNTIYFGEGSWLTVV.

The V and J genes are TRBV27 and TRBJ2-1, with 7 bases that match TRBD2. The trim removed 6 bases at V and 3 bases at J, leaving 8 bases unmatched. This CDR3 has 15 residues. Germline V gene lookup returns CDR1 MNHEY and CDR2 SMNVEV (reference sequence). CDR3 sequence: CASRAAGWVYNEQFF. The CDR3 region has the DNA TGTGCCAGCAGAGCAGCGGGATGGGTCTACAATGAGCAGTTCTTC.